The T cell receptor (beta chain) described here comes from a study of glioma-infiltrating T cells after dendritic cell vaccination. Notes on the study in general: No direct clonality-survival link was found; a diverse polyclonal response may matter. Few patients contributed both blood and tumor specimens.

V trimming: 4 bases; J trimming: 3 bases; junction bases outside the gene matches: 2. Germline loops: CDR1 MDHEN, CDR2 SYDVKM. CDR3 length: 13 residues. A remark on this clone: The antigen remains unidentified. Other DNA sequences in this sample translate to the same CDR3.

Sequenced by immunoSEQ multiplex PCR; TCRdb stores in-frame clones only, minus some. The table has 99,000 or so clones, roughly 80% seen once. Time point noted: after dendritic cell vaccination, including at tumor progression/relapse. The rearrangement links TRBV28 to TRBJ2-7; 8 bases agree with TRBD1. The TCR was taken from a human donor with glioblastoma. Material: blood, obtained after dendritic cell vaccination. The CDR3 spells CASSSGQGYEQYF. In DNA, the CDR3 is TGTGCCAGCAGTTCTGGACAGGGCTACGAGCAGTACTTC.